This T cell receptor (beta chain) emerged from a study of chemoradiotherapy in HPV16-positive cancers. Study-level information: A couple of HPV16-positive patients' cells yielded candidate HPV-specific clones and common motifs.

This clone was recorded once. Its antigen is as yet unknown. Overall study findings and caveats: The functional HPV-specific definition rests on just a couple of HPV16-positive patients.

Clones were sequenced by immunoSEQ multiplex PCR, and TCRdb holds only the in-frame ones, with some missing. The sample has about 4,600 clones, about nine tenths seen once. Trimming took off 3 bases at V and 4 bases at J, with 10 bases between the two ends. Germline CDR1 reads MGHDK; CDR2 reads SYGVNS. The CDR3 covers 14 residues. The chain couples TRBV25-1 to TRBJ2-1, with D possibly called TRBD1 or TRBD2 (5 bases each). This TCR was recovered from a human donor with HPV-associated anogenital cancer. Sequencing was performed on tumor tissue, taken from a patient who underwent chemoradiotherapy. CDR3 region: CASSDGTKYNEQFF. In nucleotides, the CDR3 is TGTGCCAGCAGTGATGGGACCAAGTACAATGAGCAGTTCTTC.